One T cell receptor beta chain is described in this entry. Its matching antigen is unknown. This entry is derived from a study of cytomegalovirus exposure and HLA in healthy donors. CDR3 size: 13 residues. The germline CDR1 and CDR2 sequences are SGHTS and YDEGEE. The trim removed 2 bases at V and 7 bases at J, leaving 5 bases unmatched. While unrecorded immune exposures were likely, the donors were nominally healthy when sampled. The study's findings and limits: Previously analyzed data showed that most TCR beta V segments were productive at a frequency of about 90% or about 30%. It was shown in a later analysis that HLA-associated TCR beta chains were more clonally expanded than other, equally common chains.

Vbeta (60) and Jbeta (13) primers were used in the PCR. The data were produced by immunoSEQ multiplex PCR, yet TCRdb's version contains in-frame clones alone and is incomplete. The sample consists of about 150,000 clones, about 70% of them appearing once. V gene TRBV5-8 combines with J gene TRBJ2-5; 7 bases are shared with TRBD2. Sample: PBMCs. The source of this sequence is a man between 18 and 35 years old in good health and CMV-seronegative. The CDR3 DNA follows: TGTGCCAGCAGCTTTGGGGGGGGTCGGACCCAGTACTTC. Protein sequence: CASSFGGGRTQYF.